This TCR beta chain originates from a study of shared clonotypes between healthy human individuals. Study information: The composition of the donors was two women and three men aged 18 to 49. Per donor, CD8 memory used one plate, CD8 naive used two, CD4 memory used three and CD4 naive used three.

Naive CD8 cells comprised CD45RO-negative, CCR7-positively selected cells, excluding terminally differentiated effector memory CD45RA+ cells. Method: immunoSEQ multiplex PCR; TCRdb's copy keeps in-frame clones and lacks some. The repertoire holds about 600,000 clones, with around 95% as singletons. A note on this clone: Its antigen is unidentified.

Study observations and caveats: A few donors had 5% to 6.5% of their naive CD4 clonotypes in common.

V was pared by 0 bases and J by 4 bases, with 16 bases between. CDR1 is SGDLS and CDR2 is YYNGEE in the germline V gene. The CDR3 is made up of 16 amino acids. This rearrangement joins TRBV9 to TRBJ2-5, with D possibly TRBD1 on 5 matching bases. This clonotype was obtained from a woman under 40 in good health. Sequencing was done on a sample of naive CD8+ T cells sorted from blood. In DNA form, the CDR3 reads TGTGCCAGCAGCGTAGATGACAGTAGGATTGGAGAGACCCAGTACTTC. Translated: CASSVDDSRIGETQYF.